This is a list of T cell receptor beta chains from one sample in a study of T cells in Graves' hyperthyroidism and ophthalmopathy. TCRdb called the multiplex PCR reads again in MiXCR, with one record for every CDR3 protein. The sample includes about 500,000 distinct CDR3 sequences, under 15% of them seen just once. The sample consisted of blood. The receptor source for this set is a woman under 30 with Graves' hyperthyroidism. Each CDR3 is given with its conserved first and last residue.

>TRBV29-1|TRBJ1-3|14
CSVESTVYGNTIYF
>TRBV5-1|TRBJ2-3|14
CASSLDPQGDTQYF
>TRBV27|TRBJ2-2|15
CASRTTSGRTGELFF
>TRBV12-3/TRBV12-4|TRBJ2-1|15
CASSFREGRYNEQFF
>TRBV6-5|TRBJ2-1|19
CASSSTGLAGVADYNEQFF
>TRBV19|TRBJ1-1|17
CASSIEGKRLMNTEAFF
>TRBV19|TRBJ2-6|15
CASSIRDSGANVLTF
>TRBV20-1|TRBJ1-1|15
CSAPIGGGAPTEAFF
>TRBV18|TRBJ2-2|15
CASSPLVGDTGELFF
>TRBV20-1|TRBJ1-1|15
CSANPLDSGSTEAFF
>TRBV3-1|TRBJ2-4|14
CASSQETRGNIQYF
>TRBV3-1|TRBJ2-2|18
CASSQGLSGRAFTGELFF
>TRBV19|TRBJ1-1|14
CASGAGGVGTEAFF
>TRBV20-1|TRBJ2-1|14
CSARALRVGGEQFF
>TRBV6-1|TRBJ1-1|13
CASTAQKNTEAFF
>TRBV6-1|TRBJ2-1|12
CATGIRGNEQFF
>TRBV24-1|TRBJ2-4|15
CATSPGRDRKNIQYF
>TRBV11-1|TRBJ1-6|17
CASSQSTGYSYNSPRHF
>TRBV11-2|TRBJ1-1|11
CASRAAWANFF
>TRBV30|TRBJ2-3|14
CAWSVSSGSFTQYF
>TRBV20-1|TRBJ1-5|14
CSASLSVPNQPQHF
>TRBV4-1|TRBJ1-2|15
CASSQYRDNDYGYTF
>TRBV14|TRBJ1-2|14
CANSQVSPVGGYTF
>TRBV6-1|TRBJ1-1|14
CASSWARQNTEAFF
>TRBV10-3|TRBJ2-3|15
CAISDGSGRANTQYF
>TRBV30|TRBJ1-6|13
CAWSVQLDSPLHF
>TRBV9|TRBJ1-1|14
CASSETGADTEAFF
>TRBV20-1|TRBJ2-1|17
CSASSWESLAGDGEQFF
>TRBV2|TRBJ2-7|10
CASRGYEQYF
>TRBV7-6|TRBJ1-2|15
CASSPRGQGGSGYTF
>TRBV28|TRBJ2-7|14
CASSLYRVNYEQYF
>TRBV7-9|TRBJ2-1|15
CASSPRSYSYNEQFF
>TRBV5-1|TRBJ2-5|14
CASSLEAGVETQYF
>TRBV20-1|TRBJ2-1|17
CSARGAQRESIYNEQFF
>TRBV27|TRBJ2-4|13
CASSYSNQNIQYF
>TRBV24-1|TRBJ1-5|13
CATRGQADQPQHF
>TRBV18|TRBJ2-3|16
CASSPRWTGDTDTQYF
>TRBV6-6|TRBJ2-7|15
CASSYPLGSHHEQYF
>TRBV29-1|TRBJ1-1|10
CSTSGGEAFF
>TRBV27|TRBJ1-3|14
CASSGSSSGNTIYF
>TRBV7-9|TRBJ1-5|14
CASSEGQGDQPQHF
>TRBV6-1|TRBJ1-6|10
CASRPGALHF
>TRBV20-1|TRBJ1-2|14
CSARNSGQYYGYTF
>TRBV29-1|TRBJ2-1|15
CSVERPPQGMNEQFF
>TRBV2|TRBJ2-1|13
CASRGARTYEQFF
>TRBV12-3/TRBV12-4|TRBJ2-5|15
CASSLRAGGVETQYF
>TRBV24-1|TRBJ2-1|14
CATSRTGGYNEQFF
>TRBV24-1|TRBJ2-2|15
CATSERLTGTGELFF
>TRBV30|TRBJ1-2|12
CARGDSYYGYTF
>TRBV7-6|TRBJ2-1|13
CASSPPTYDEQFF
>TRBV19|TRBJ2-1|14
CASSIPSGRNEQFF
>TRBV4-2|TRBJ1-4|14
CASSPGDRGEKLFF
>TRBV19|TRBJ1-1|14
CASKMEGLGTEAFF
>TRBV30|TRBJ2-3|15
CAWNTAGMSTDTQYF
>TRBV20-1|TRBJ1-4|13
CSASAGGWEKLFF